The 3 T cell receptor beta chains in this list originate from one sample, sequenced in a study of T-cell memory formation after mild COVID-19 (dated by TCRdb to the early 2020s). The method behind the library was 5' RACE. Sequencing was performed on an Illumina NovaSeq 6000. Using fastp trimming at Q25 and MiXCR clonotype assembly, TCRdb reanalyzed the public sequencing data and kept in-frame beta chains. CDR3 protein duplicates are merged, each entry listing the most common genes and DNA. The sample table shows about 360,000 distinct CDR3 sequences, and around an eighth are seen once. Jointly, the top ten make up roughly a fifth of the sample. The sequenced sample consisted of PBMCs or a T cell subset sorted from them (not recorded which). Receptor source: a man between 18 and 35 years old who had mild COVID-19 (a few samples of this study predate the infection). The sample titles of this study are shuffled in the database, so cell type and time point are left out; the donor was told from shared clones.

This clonotype was seen more than once but under ten times. V usage is TRBV7-9 and J usage is TRBJ1-1; no clear D gene. Germline CDR1 and CDR2: SEHNR and FQNEAQ (reference sequence). CDR3 length: 12 residues. The V end was cut by 4 bases, the J end by 7 bases, with 10 bases between. As DNA, the CDR3 is TGTGCCAGCAGCTCTGCAGGAGTTGAAGCTTTCTTT. Translated: CASSSAGVEAFF.

This clonotype was seen ten or more times. J is TRBJ1-6 and V is TRBV9; TRBD1 aligns across 8 bases. V was clipped by 2 bases and J by 6 bases; unmatched bases: 4. The CDR3 runs to 15 residues. CDR1 is SGDLS, CDR2 YYNGEE, per germline. CDR3 in DNA: TGTGCCAGCAGCGTCCGGGACAGGATTAATTCACCCCTCCACTTT. It is translated as CASSVRDRINSPLHF.

This clonotype has more than one count but fewer than ten. J is TRBJ1-2 and V is TRBV5-1, with 10 bases identical to TRBD1. In germline, CDR1 is SGHRS, CDR2 YFSETQ. The junction had 10 bases not matched to a gene; V was cut back by 4 bases and J by 7 bases. This CDR3 has 15 residues. This chain's CDR3 is CASSPNGDRGGGYTF. DNA of the CDR3: TGCGCCAGCAGCCCGAATGGGGACAGGGGTGGTGGCTACACCTTC.